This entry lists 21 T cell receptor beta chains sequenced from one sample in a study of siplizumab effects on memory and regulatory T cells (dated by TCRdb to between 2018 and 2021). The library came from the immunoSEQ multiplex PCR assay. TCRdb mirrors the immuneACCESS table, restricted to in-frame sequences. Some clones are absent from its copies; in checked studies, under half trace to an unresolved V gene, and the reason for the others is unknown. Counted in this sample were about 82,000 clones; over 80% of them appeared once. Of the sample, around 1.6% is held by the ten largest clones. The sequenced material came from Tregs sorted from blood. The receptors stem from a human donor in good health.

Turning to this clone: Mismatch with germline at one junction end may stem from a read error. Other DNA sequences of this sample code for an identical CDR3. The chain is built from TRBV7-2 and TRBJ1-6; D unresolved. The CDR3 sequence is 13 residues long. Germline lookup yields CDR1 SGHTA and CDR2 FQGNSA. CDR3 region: CASSLEAESPLHF. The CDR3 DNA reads TGTGCTAGCAGCTTAGAGGCAGAATCACCCCTCCACTTT.

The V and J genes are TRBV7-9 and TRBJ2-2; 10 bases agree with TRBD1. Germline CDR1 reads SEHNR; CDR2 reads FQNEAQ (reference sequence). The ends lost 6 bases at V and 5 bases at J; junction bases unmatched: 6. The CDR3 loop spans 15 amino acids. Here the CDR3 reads CASRQTGGRTGELFF. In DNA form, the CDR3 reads TGTGCCAGCAGGCAGACAGGGGGCAGGACCGGGGAGCTGTTTTTT.

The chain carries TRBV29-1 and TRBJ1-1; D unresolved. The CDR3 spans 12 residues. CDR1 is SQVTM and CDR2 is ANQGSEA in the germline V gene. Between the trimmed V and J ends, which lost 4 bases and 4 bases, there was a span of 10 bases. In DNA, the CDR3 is TGCAGCGTTGGTGGTTGGGTCACTGAAGCTTTCTTT. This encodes CSVGGWVTEAFF.

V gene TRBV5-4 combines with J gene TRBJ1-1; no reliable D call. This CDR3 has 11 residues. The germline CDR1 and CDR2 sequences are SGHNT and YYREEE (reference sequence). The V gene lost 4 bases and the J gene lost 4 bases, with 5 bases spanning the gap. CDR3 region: CASSRGTEAFF. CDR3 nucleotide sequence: TGTGCCAGCAGCCGGGGCACTGAAGCTTTCTTT. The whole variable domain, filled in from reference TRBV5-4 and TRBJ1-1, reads ETGVTQSPTHLIKTRGQQVTLRCSSQSGHNTVSWYQQALGQGPQFIFQYYREEENGRGNFPPRFSGLQFPNYSSELNVNALELDDSALYLCASSRGTEAFFGQGTRLTVV.

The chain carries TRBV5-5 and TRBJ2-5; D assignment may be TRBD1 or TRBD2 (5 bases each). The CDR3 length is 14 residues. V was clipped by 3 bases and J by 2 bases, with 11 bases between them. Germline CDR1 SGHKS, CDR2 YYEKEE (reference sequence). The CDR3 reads CASSSGAVQETQYF. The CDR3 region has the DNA TGTGCCAGCAGCTCCGGGGCCGTTCAAGAGACCCAGTACTTC.

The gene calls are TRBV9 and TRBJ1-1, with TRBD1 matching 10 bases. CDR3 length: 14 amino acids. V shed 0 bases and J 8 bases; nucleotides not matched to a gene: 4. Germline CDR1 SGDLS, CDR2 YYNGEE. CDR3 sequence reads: CASSVVGQGTEAFF. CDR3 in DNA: TGTGCCAGCAGCGTAGTGGGACAGGGGACGGAAGCTTTCTTT.

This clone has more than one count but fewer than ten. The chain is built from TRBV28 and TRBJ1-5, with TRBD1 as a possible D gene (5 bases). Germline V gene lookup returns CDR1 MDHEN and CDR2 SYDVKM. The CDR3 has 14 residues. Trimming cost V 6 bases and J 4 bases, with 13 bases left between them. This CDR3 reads CASSTGPINQPQHF. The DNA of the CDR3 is TGTGCCAGCAGCACAGGACCGATAAATCAGCCCCAGCATTTT.

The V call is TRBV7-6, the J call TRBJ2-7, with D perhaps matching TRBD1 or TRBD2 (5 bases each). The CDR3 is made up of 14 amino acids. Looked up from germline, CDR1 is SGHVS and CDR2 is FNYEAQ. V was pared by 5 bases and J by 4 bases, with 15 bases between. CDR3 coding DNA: TGTGCCAGCAGCACCCCGGCAGGGACGTACGAGCAGTACTTC. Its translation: CASSTPAGTYEQYF.

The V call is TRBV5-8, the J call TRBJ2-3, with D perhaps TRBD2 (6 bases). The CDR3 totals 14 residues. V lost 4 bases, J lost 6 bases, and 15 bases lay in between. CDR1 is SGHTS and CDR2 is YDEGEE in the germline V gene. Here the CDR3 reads CASSTGDWEDTQYF. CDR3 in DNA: TGTGCCAGCAGCACGGGGGACTGGGAGGATACGCAGTATTTT.

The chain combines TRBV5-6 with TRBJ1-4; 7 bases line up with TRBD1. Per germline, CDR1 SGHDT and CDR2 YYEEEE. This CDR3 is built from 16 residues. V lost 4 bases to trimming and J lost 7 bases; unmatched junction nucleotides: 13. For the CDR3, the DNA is TGTGCCAGCAGCGGGACGACAGGGTCGATAATTGAAAAACTGTTTTTT. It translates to CASSGTTGSIIEKLFF. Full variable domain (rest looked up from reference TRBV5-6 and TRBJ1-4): DAGVTQSPTHLIKTRGQQVTLRCSPKSGHDTVSWYQQALGQGPQFIFQYYEEEERQRGNFPDRFSGHQFPNYSSELNVNALLLGDSALYLCASSGTTGSIIEKLFFGSGTQLSVL.

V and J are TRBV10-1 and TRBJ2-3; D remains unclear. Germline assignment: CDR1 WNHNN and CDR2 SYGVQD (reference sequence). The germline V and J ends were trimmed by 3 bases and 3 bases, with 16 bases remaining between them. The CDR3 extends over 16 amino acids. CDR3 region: CASSDTRGGGTDTQYF. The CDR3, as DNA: TGCGCCAGCAGTGATACGAGAGGTGGTGGGACAGATACGCAGTATTTT.

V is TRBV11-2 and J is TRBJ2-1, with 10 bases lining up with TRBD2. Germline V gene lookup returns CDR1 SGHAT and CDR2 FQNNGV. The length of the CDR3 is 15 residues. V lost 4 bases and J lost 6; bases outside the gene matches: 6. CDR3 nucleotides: TGTGCCAGCAGCTCGAAAGGACTAGCGGCCAATGAGCAGTTCTTC. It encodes CASSSKGLAANEQFF.

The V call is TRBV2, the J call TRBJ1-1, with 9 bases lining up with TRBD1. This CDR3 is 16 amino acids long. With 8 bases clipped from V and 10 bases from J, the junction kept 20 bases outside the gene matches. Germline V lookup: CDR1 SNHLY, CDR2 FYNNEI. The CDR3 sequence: CASLRDGQGSGRVAFF. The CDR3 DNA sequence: TGTGCCAGCCTGAGGGACGGACAGGGGTCTGGGCGGGTAGCTTTCTTT.

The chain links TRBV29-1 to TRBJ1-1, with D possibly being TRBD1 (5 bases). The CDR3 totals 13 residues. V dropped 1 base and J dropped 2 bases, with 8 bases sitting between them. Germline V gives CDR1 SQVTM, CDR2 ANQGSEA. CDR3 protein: CSVEAGRNTEAFF. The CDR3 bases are TGCAGCGTTGAAGCAGGGCGAAACACTGAAGCTTTCTTT.

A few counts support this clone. The CDR3 DNA is TGTGCCAGCAGTTTAATGGTTCGGGGGAGGGGGAACAACACAGATACGCAGTATTTT. Protein: CASSLMVRGRGNNTDTQYF. The genes are TRBV27 and TRBJ2-3; D is possibly TRBD2 (7 bases). Germline-derived CDR1 and CDR2 are MNHEY and SMNVEV (reference sequence). V was shortened by 2 bases and J by 2 bases, with 23 bases between the two germline ends. There are 19 residues in the CDR3.

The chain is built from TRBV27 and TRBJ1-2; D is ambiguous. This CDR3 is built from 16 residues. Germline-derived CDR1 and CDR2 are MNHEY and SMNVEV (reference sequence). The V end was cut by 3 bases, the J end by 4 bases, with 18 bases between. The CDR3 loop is CASSFRVPSVVYGYTF. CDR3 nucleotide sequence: TGTGCCAGCAGTTTCCGCGTCCCGAGCGTCGTCTATGGCTACACCTTC.

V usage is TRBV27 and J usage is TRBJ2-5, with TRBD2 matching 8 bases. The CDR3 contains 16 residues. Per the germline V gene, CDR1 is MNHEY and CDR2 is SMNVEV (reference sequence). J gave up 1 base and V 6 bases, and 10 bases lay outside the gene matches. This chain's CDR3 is CASSRLSGGPQETQYF. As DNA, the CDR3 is TGTGCCAGCAGCCGACTGAGCGGGGGTCCCCAAGAGACCCAGTACTTC.

CDR3 sequence (DNA): TGCGCCAGCAGCACCAGACAGGGTCTGGGAAATGAGCAGTTCTTC. Amino acid sequence: CASSTRQGLGNEQFF. The chain combines TRBV5-1 with TRBJ2-1, with TRBD1 matching over 7 bases. V shed 4 bases, J shed 7 bases, and the junction held 11 bases outside the gene matches. Germline CDR1 and CDR2: SGHRS and YFSETQ. CDR3 length: 15 amino acids.

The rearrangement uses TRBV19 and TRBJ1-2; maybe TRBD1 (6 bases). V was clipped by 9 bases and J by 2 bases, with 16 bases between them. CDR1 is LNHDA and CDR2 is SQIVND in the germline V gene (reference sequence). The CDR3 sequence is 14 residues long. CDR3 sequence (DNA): TGTGCCAGCCAAACCCGGGGGCGGAACTATGGCTACACCTTC. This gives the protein CASQTRGRNYGYTF.

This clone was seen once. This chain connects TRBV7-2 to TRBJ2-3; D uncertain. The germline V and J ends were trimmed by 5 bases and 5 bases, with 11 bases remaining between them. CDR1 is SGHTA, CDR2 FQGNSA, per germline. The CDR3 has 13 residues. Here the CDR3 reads CASSARRRDTQYF. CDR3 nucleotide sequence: TGTGCCAGCAGCGCCCGGCGCCGAGATACGCAGTATTTT.

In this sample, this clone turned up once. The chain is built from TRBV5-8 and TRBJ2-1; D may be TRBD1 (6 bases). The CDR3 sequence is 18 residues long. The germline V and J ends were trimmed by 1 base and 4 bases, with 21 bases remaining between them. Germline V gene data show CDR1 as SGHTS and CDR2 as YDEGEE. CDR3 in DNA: TGTGCCAGCAGCTTGATAGGACAGTATTCCTCCGGGTACAATGAGCAGTTCTTC. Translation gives CASSLIGQYSSGYNEQFF.